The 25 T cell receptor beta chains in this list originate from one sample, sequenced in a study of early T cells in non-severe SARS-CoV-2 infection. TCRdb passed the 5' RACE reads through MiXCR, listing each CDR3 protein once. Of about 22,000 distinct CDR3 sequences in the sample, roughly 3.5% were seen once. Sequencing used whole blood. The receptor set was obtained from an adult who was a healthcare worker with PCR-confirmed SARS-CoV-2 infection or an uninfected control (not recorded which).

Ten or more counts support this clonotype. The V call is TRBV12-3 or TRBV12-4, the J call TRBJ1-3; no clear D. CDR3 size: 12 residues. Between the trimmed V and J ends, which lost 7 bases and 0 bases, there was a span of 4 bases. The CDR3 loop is CASMPSGNTIYF. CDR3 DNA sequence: TGTGCCAGCATGCCCTCTGGAAACACCATATATTTT.

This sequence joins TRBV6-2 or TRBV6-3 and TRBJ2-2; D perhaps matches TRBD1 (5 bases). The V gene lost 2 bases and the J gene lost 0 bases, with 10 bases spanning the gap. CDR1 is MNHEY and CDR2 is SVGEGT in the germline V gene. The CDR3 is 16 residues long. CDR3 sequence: CASSYPDTPNTGELFF. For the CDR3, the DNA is TGTGCCAGCAGTTACCCGGACACACCGAACACCGGGGAGCTGTTTTTT.

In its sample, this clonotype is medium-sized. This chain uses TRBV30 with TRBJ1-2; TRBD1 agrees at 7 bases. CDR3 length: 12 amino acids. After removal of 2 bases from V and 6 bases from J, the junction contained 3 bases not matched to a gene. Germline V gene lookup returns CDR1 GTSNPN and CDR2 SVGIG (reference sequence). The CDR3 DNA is TGTGCCTGGAGTCGTACAGGGGATGGCTACACCTTC. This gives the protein CAWSRTGDGYTF. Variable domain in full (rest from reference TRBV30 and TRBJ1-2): SQTIHQWPATLVQPVGSPLSLECTVEGTSNPNLYWYRQAAGRGLQLLFYSVGIGQISSEVPQNLSASRPQDRQFILSSKKLLLSDSGFYLCAWSRTGDGYTFGSGTRLTVV.

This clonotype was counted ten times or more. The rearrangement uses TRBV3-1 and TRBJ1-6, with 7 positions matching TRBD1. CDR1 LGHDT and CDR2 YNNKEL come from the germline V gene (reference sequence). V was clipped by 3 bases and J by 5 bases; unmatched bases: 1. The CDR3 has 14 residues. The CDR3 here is CASSHQGDNSPLHF. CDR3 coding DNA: TGTGCCAGCAGCCACCAGGGGGATAATTCACCCCTCCACTTT.

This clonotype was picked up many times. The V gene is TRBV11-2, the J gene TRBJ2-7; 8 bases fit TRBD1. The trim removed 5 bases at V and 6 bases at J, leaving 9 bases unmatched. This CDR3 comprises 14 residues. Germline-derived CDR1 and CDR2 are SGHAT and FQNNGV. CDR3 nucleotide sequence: TGTGCCAGCAGCCACCTGACAGGGGTAGCCGAGCAGTACTTC. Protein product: CASSHLTGVAEQYF.

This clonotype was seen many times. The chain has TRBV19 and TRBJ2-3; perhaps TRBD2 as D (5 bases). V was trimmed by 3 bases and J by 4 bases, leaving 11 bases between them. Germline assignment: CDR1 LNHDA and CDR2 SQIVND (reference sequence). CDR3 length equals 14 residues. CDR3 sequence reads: CASSITGKADTQYF. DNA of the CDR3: TGTGCCAGTAGTATTACCGGGAAGGCAGATACGCAGTATTTT.

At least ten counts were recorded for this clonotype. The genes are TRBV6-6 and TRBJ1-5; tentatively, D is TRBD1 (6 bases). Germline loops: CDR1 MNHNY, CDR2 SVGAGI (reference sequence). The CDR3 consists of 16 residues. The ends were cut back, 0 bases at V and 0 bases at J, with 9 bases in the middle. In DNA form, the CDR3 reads TGTGCCAGCAGTTACTCGAGGGACAATAGCAATCAGCCCCAGCATTTT. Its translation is CASSYSRDNSNQPQHF.

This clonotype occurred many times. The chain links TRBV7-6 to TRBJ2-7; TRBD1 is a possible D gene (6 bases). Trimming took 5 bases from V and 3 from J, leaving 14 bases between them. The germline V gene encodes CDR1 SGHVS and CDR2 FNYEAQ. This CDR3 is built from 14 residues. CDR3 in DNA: TGTGCCAGCAGCCCCCGTCCGGACAGCTACGAGCAGTACTTC. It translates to CASSPRPDSYEQYF. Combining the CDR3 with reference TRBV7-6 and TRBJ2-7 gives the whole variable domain GAGVSQSPRYKVTKRGQDVALRCDPISGHVSLYWYRQALGQGPEFLTYFNYEAQQDKSGLPNDRFSAERPEGSISTLTIQRTEQRDSAMYRCASSPRPDSYEQYFGPGTRLTVT.

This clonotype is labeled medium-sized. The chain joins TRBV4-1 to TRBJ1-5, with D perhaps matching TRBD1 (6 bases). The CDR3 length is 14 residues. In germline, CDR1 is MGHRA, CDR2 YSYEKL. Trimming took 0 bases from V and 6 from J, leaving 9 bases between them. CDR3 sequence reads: CASSQDRGGQPQHF. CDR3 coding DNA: TGCGCCAGCAGCCAAGACAGGGGAGGTCAGCCCCAGCATTTT.

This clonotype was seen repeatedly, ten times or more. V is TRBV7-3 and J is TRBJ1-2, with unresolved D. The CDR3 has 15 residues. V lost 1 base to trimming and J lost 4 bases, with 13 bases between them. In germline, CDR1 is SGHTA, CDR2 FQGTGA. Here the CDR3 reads CASSLSGVPIYGYTF. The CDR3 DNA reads TGTGCCAGCAGCTTAAGTGGCGTCCCAATCTATGGCTACACCTTC. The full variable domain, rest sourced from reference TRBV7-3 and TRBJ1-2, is GAGVSQTPSNKVTEKGKYVELRCDPISGHTALYWYRQSLGQGPEFLIYFQGTGAADDSGLPNDRFFAVRPEGSVSTLKIQRTERGDSAVYLCASSLSGVPIYGYTFGSGTRLTVV.

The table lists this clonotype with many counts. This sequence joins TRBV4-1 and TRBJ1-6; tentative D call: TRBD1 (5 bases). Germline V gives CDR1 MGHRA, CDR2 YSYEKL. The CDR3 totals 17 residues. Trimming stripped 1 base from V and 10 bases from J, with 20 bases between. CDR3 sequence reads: CASSQGYGGRAASPLHF. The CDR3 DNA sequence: TGCGCCAGCAGCCAAGGTTACGGAGGCAGGGCAGCCTCACCCCTCCACTTT.

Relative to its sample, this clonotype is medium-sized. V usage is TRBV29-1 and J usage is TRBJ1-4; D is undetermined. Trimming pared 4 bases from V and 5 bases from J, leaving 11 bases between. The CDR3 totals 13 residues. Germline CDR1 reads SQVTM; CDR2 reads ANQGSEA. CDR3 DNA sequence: TGCAGCGTTGTTGGAGTCCCAAATGAAAAACTGTTTTTT. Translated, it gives CSVVGVPNEKLFF.

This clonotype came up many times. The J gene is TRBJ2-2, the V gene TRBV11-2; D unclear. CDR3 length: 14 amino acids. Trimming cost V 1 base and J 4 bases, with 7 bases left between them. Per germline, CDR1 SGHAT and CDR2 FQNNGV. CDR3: CASSLVSGTGELFF. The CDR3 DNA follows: TGTGCCAGCAGCTTAGTTTCAGGCACCGGGGAGCTGTTTTTT.

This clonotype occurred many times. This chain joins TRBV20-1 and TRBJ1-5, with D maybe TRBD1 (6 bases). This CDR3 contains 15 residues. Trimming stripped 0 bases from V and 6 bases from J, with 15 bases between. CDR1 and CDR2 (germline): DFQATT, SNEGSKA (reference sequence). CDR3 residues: CSARDGGKQGQPQHF. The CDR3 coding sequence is TGCAGTGCTAGAGATGGAGGGAAACAGGGTCAGCCCCAGCATTTT.

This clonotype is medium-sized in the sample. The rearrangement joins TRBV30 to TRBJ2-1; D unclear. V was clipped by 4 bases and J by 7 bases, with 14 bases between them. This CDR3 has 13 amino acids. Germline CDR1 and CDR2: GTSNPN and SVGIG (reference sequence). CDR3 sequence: CAWKRSRFNEQFF. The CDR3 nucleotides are TGTGCCTGGAAGCGTTCAAGGTTTAATGAGCAGTTCTTC.

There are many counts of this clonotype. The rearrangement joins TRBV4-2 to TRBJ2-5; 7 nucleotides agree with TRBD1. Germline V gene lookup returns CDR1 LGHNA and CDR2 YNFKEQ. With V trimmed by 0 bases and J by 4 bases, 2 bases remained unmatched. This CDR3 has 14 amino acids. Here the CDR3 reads CASSQDRGPETQYF. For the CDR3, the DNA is TGTGCCAGCAGCCAAGATAGGGGGCCAGAGACCCAGTACTTC.

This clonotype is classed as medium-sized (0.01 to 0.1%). CDR3 region: CASSFGQTEAFF. In DNA form, the CDR3 reads TGTGCCAGCAGCTTTGGACAGACTGAAGCTTTCTTT. The chain joins TRBV7-2 to TRBJ1-1; D perhaps matches TRBD1 (6 bases). The CDR3 has 12 residues. In germline, CDR1 is SGHTA, CDR2 FQGNSA. Trimming removed 3 bases at V and 5 bases at J, with 7 bases between.

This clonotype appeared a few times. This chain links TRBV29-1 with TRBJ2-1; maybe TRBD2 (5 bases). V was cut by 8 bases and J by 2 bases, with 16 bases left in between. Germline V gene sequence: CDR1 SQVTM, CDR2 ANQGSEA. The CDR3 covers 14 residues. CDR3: CSLLVGVTYNEQFF. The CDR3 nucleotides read TGCAGCCTCCTAGTGGGAGTGACCTACAATGAGCAGTTCTTC.

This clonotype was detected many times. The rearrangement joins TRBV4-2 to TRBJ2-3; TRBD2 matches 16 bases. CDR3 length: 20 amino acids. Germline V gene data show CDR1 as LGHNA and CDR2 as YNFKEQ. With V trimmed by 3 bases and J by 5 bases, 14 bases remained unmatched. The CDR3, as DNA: TGTGCCAGCAGCCAGGACGGCCCGGGACTAGCGGGAGGGCACGGAGATACGCAGTATTTT. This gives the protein CASSQDGPGLAGGHGDTQYF.

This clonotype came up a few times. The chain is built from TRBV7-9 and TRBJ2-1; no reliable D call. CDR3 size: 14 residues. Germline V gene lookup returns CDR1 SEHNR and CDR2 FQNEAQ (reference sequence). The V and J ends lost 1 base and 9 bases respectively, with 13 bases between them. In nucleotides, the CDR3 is TGTGCCAGCAGCTTAGTGCAGTCGGGCGCTGAGCAGTTCTTC. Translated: CASSLVQSGAEQFF.

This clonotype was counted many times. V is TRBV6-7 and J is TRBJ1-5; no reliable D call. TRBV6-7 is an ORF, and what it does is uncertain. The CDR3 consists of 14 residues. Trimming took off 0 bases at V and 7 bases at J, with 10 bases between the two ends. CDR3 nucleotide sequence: TGTGCCAGCAGTTACTCAGGGATGGGCCAGCCCCAGCATTTT. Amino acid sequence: CASSYSGMGQPQHF.

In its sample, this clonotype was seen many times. The CDR3 nucleotides are TGTGCAAGTCGCTCCTCTACACCTAGCGAGGCCTCCTACGAGCAGTACTTC. Its protein product is CASRSSTPSEASYEQYF. The rearrangement links TRBV12-2 to TRBJ2-7; TRBD2, the table's D call, was not compared with the DNA. TRBV12-2 is classified as a pseudogene. The CDR3 runs to 17 residues.

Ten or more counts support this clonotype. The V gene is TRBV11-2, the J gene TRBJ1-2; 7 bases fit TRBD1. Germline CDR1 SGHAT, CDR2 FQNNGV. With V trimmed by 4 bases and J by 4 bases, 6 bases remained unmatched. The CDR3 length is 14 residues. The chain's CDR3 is CASSSTGATYGYTF. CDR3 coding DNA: TGTGCCAGCAGCTCCACAGGGGCGACCTATGGCTACACCTTC.

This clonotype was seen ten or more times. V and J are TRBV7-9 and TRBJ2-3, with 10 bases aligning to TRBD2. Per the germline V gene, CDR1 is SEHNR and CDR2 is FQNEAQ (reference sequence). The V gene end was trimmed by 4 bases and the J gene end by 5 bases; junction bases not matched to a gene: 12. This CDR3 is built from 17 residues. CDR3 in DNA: TGTGCCAGCAGCTCCCCCCGCCTAGCGGGAGCGGTAGATACGCAGTATTTT. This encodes CASSSPRLAGAVDTQYF.

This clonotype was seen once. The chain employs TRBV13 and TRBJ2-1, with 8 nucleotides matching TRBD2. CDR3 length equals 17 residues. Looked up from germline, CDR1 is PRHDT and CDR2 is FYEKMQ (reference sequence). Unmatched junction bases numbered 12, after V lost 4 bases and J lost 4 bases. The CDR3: CASSSPSRSGIYNEQFF. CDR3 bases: TGTGCCAGCAGCTCCCCTTCGCGTAGCGGGATATACAATGAGCAGTTCTTC.